The 28 T cell receptor beta chains listed next were all sequenced from one sample in a study of T cell clonality in common variable immunodeficiency (dated by TCRdb to about 2015). The library was obtained by the immunoSEQ multiplex PCR assay. TCRdb took this table from immuneACCESS and kept in-frame rearrangements with V and J called. Such tables lack part of the clones; where checked against another copy, unresolved V genes explain under half of the gap, and the rest is unexplained. This sample holds around 40,000 clones in total, without any singletons. The top ten clonotypes cover less than 2.5% of the sample. What was sequenced was peripheral blood mononuclear cells. The receptors originated from a person aged 18-70 years in good health.

This clone occurred many times. The read falls 3 residues short of the CDR3 end, and the missing part is taken from the germline J gene. The chain is built from TRBV7-3 and TRBJ2-1, with 8 bases lining up with TRBD2. Germline lookup yields CDR1 SGHTA and CDR2 FQGTGA. This CDR3 contains 15 residues. V lost 2 bases to trimming and J lost 8 bases; unmatched junction nucleotides: 8. The sequenced part of the CDR3 DNA is TGTGCCAGCAGCTTATACGGGGGGGCCGGGGATGAG. This translates into CASSLYGGAGDE. The CDR3 as a whole reads CASSLYGGAGDEQFF.

In this sample, this clone turned up a few times. Coverage ceases 3 residues before the CDR3 finishes, and the germline J gene fills in the end. The chain uses TRBV11-2 and TRBJ1-1; TRBD1 is a possible D gene (6 bases). The germline V gene encodes CDR1 SGHAT and CDR2 FQNNGV. The length of the CDR3 is 14 residues. The V end was cut by 0 bases, the J end by 1 base, with 6 bases between. This CDR3 is CASSLETGNTEAFF. The CDR3 DNA, read in part, is TGTGCCAGCAGCTTAGAGACAGGGAACACTGAA. Filled out from reference TRBV11-2 and TRBJ1-1, the complete variable domain reads EAGVAQSPRYKIIEKRQSVAFWCNPISGHATLYWYQQILGQGPKLLIQFQNNGVVDDSQLPKDRFSAERLKGVDSTLKIQPAKLEDSAVYLCASSLETGNTEAFFGQGTRLTVV.

This clone was picked up a small number of times. The read halts 3 residues ahead of the CDR3 end, with the missing end drawn from the germline J gene. The chain uses TRBV7-2 and TRBJ1-2; weak D call: TRBD1 (5 bases). The CDR3 has 13 amino acids. Germline CDR1 reads SGHTA; CDR2 reads FQGNSA. Partial CDR3 DNA: TGTGCCAGCAGCTTAGTCAGGGTCTACGAC. Its protein product is CASSLVRVYD. The whole CDR3 sequence is CASSLVRVYDYTF.

This clone was detected ten times or more. The missing CDR3 end, 3 residues past where the read stops, is filled in from the germline J gene. The chain joins TRBV5-1 to TRBJ1-1; D gene unclear. CDR3 length: 14 amino acids. V lost 1 base to trimming and J lost 5 bases, with 12 bases between them. Germline assignment: CDR1 SGHRS and CDR2 YFSETQ. The sequenced part of the CDR3 DNA is TGCGCCAGCAGCTTGCGTAGCGGCAGGACTGAA. Translation: CASSLRSGRTE. In full, the CDR3 is CASSLRSGRTEAFF. The full variable domain, rest sourced from reference TRBV5-1 and TRBJ1-1, is KAGVTQTPRYLIKTRGQQVTLSCSPISGHRSVSWYQQTPGQGLQFLFEYFSETQRNKGNFPGRFSGRQFSNSRSEMNVSTLELGDSALYLCASSLRSGRTEAFFGQGTRLTVV.

This clone was seen many times. The CDR3 end lies 3 residues beyond the end of the read and is filled in from the germline J gene. The genes are TRBV6-1 and TRBJ2-7, with 10 bases lining up with TRBD2. This CDR3 has 14 amino acids. Germline trimming cut 3 bases from V and 2 bases from J; bases unmatched to any gene: 1. Germline V CDR1 and CDR2: MNHNS, SASEGT. The CDR3 here is CASSDLAGAYEQYF. The DNA read from the CDR3 is TGTGCCAGCAGTGACCTAGCGGGGGCCTACGAG.

This clone was detected ten times or more. Sequencing ends 3 residues short of the CDR3 end; the germline J gene provides the rest. The chain is built from TRBV7-6 and TRBJ1-1; D is perhaps TRBD1 (6 bases). V lost 5 bases, J lost 0 bases, and 19 bases lay in between. The CDR3 runs 17 residues. Germline V gene data show CDR1 as SGHVS and CDR2 as FNYEAQ. CDR3: CASSRWTEYGVNTEAFF. Incomplete CDR3 DNA: TGTGCCAGCAGCCGCTGGACAGAATATGGGGTGAACACTGAA.

This clone came up a few times. From the germline J gene comes the end of the CDR3, since the read stops 3 residues before it. The chain is built from TRBV5-1 and TRBJ2-1, with TRBD2 matching over 9 bases. This CDR3 comprises 14 residues. Germline lookup yields CDR1 SGHRS and CDR2 YFSETQ. The V gene end was trimmed by 3 bases and the J gene end by 6 bases; junction bases not matched to a gene: 4. CDR3 loop: CASSSGTSFNEQFF. The covered CDR3 bases are TGCGCCAGCAGCTCGGGGACTAGCTTCAATGAG.

This clone was recorded at least ten times. From the germline J gene comes the end of the CDR3, since the read stops 3 residues before it. The chain recombines TRBV20-1 with TRBJ2-5; 8 bases match TRBD2. Germline CDR1 and CDR2: DFQATT and SNEGSKA (reference sequence). The CDR3 runs 15 residues. V lost 3 bases to trimming and J lost 5 bases; unmatched junction nucleotides: 11. The CDR3 protein is CSASGGGLVGETQYF. The CDR3 bases that were read are TGCAGTGCTAGTGGTGGGGGACTAGTAGGGGAGACC.

This clone was seen repeatedly, ten times or more. The read is 3 residues too short to cover the CDR3 end, so that end is filled in from the germline J gene. This sequence joins TRBV29-1 and TRBJ1-1, with unresolved D. The germline V gene encodes CDR1 SQVTM and CDR2 ANQGSEA. This CDR3 has 13 amino acids. Between the trimmed V and J ends, which lost 4 bases and 3 bases, there was a span of 12 bases. The part of the CDR3 DNA that was read is TGCAGCGTTGCACTCTCTGCGGACACTGAA. It codes for CSVALSADTE. The whole CDR3 protein reads CSVALSADTEAFF.

This clone has ten or more counts. The CDR3 DNA, read in part, is TGTGCCAGCAGTTACGAGCGACGAGGCACAGATACG. Protein: CASSYERRGTDT. The full CDR3 reads CASSYERRGTDTQYF. The gene calls are TRBV5-8 and TRBJ2-3, with D unclear. The CDR3 end falls 3 residues outside the read, so it is completed with the germline J gene. The germline V gene encodes CDR1 SGHTS and CDR2 YDEGEE. CDR3 length: 15 residues. The ends were cut back, 5 bases at V and 1 base at J, with 14 bases in the middle.

This clone was recorded at least ten times. The read ends 3 residues early relative to the CDR3; the germline J gene fills the gap. The rearrangement uses TRBV5-4 and TRBJ1-4; TRBD1 is a possible D gene (5 bases). Trimming stripped 1 base from V and 6 bases from J, with 7 bases between. Germline V gene data show CDR1 as SGHNT and CDR2 as YYREEE (reference sequence). The CDR3 runs 13 residues. The CDR3 reads CASSLRGDEKLFF. The CDR3 DNA, read in part, is TGTGCCAGCAGCTTGCGAGGGGATGAAAAA. Based on the CDR3 plus reference TRBV5-4 and TRBJ1-4, the full variable domain is ETGVTQSPTHLIKTRGQQVTLRCSSQSGHNTVSWYQQALGQGPQFIFQYYREEENGRGNFPPRFSGLQFPNYSSELNVNALELDDSALYLCASSLRGDEKLFFGSGTQLSVL.

At least ten counts were recorded for this clone. The observed sequence ends 3 residues before the CDR3 terminus, with the missing tail filled in from the germline J gene. The rearrangement joins TRBV19 to TRBJ2-2; the match to TRBD2 covers 14 bases. After removal of 5 bases from V and 6 bases from J, the junction contained 5 bases not matched to a gene. Looked up from germline, CDR1 is LNHDA and CDR2 is SQIVND (reference sequence). The CDR3 is 16 residues long. The CDR3 sequence is CASSARLAGGAGELFF. The part of the CDR3 DNA that was read is TGTGCCAGTAGTGCCCGACTAGCGGGAGGGGCCGGGGAG.

This clone appeared many times. The observed sequence ends 3 residues before the CDR3 terminus, with the missing tail filled in from the germline J gene. V gene TRBV19 combines with J gene TRBJ1-2, with TRBD1 matching 7 bases. The length of the CDR3 is 15 residues. Germline lookup yields CDR1 LNHDA and CDR2 SQIVND (reference sequence). After removal of 2 bases from V and 2 bases from J, the junction contained 5 bases not matched to a gene. This CDR3 reads CASSIRTGENYGYTF. CDR3 bases read: TGTGCCAGTAGTATACGCACAGGGGAGAACTATGGC.

The sample holds many counts of this clone. Read data end 3 residues before the CDR3 end; the end is taken from the germline J gene. The chain joins TRBV7-2 to TRBJ2-3; 7 nucleotides match TRBD2. This CDR3 is built from 14 residues. The trim removed 8 bases at V and 2 bases at J, leaving 7 bases unmatched. Per germline, CDR1 SGHTA and CDR2 FQGNSA. CDR3 in amino acids: CASGGDQHTDTQYF. Partial CDR3 DNA: TGTGCCAGCGGGGGGGATCAACACACAGATACG.

This clone was recorded at least ten times. The CDR3 end is not reached by the read, which stops 3 residues before it; the germline J gene fills it in. The chain recombines TRBV5-1 with TRBJ2-3; a weak D match, TRBD2 (6 bases). The V end was cut by 4 bases, the J end by 0 bases, with 9 bases between. Per germline, CDR1 SGHRS and CDR2 YFSETQ. The CDR3 runs to 14 residues. The CDR3 here is CASSPGLSTDTQYF. The sequenced CDR3 bases are TGCGCCAGCAGCCCGGGACTCAGCACAGATACG.

This clone showed up many times. The read gets to within 3 residues of the CDR3 end, and the germline J gene fills in the rest. V is TRBV6-2 or TRBV6-3 and J is TRBJ2-2; weak D call: TRBD2 (6 bases). This CDR3 contains 13 residues. V gave up 6 bases and J gave up 8 bases, with 13 bases separating them. Germline CDR1 is MNHEY and CDR2 is SVGEGT. The CDR3 protein is CASSRRLEGELFF. Incomplete CDR3 DNA: TGTGCCAGCAGCCGTCGACTAGAGGGGGAG.

This clone occurred many times. Read data end 3 residues before the CDR3 end; the end is taken from the germline J gene. The chain carries TRBV4-1 and TRBJ1-1, with 7 positions matching TRBD1. Germline-derived CDR1 and CDR2 are MGHRA and YSYEKL. Germline trimming cut 0 bases from V and 4 bases from J; bases unmatched to any gene: 5. This CDR3 spans 15 amino acids. The CDR3 loop reads CASSQDVSGGTEAFF. CDR3 bases read: TGCGCCAGCAGCCAAGATGTCTCAGGGGGCACTGAA.

At least ten counts were recorded for this clone. The read gets to within 3 residues of the CDR3 end, and the germline J gene fills in the rest. This rearrangement joins TRBV6-9 to TRBJ2-1; 15 nucleotides line up with TRBD2. The CDR3 is 20 residues long. With 0 bases clipped from V and 2 bases from J, the junction kept 8 bases outside the gene matches. Germline values: CDR1 MNHGY, CDR2 SVAAGI. The CDR3 bases that were read are TGTGCCAGCAGTTATTCCCCGGGACTAGCGGGGGGCCCCCCCTACAATGAG. This encodes CASSYSPGLAGGPPYNE. The full CDR3 sequence reads CASSYSPGLAGGPPYNEQFF.

This clone was recorded at least ten times. The observed sequence ends 3 residues before the CDR3 terminus, with the missing tail filled in from the germline J gene. V gene TRBV20-1 combines with J gene TRBJ1-3; D not certain. The V end lost 6 bases, the J end lost 4 bases, and 19 bases lay between the germline ends. The CDR3 runs 15 residues. From germline, CDR1 is DFQATT and CDR2 SNEGSKA (reference sequence). The covered CDR3 bases are TGCAGTGCCCAAAACGAGGGCTTTCCAGGAAACACC. Protein product: CSAQNEGFPGNT. The whole CDR3 sequence reads CSAQNEGFPGNTIYF.

This clone was detected ten times or more. The observed sequence ends 3 residues before the CDR3 terminus, with the missing tail filled in from the germline J gene. The rearrangement joins TRBV5-6 to TRBJ1-4; 9 bases fit TRBD1. The CDR3 has 14 residues. Per the germline V gene, CDR1 is SGHDT and CDR2 is YYEEEE. V was pared by 2 bases and J by 8 bases, with 4 bases of the junction left unmatched. CDR3 sequence reads: CASSFDRGGEKLFF. The part of the CDR3 DNA that was read is TGTGCCAGCAGCTTTGACAGGGGGGGAGAAAAA.

This clone was seen many times. The CDR3 goes on 3 residues after the read ends, and that part is filled in from the germline J gene. The chain has TRBV6-2 or TRBV6-3 and TRBJ1-4; TRBD1 matches 7 bases. Germline-derived CDR1 and CDR2 are MNHEY and SVGEGT. The length of the CDR3 is 15 residues. The DNA read from the CDR3 is TGTGCCAGCACCCAAACAGGGGCCCGTCGGGAGGAA. This codes for CASTQTGARREE. The whole CDR3 is CASTQTGARREELFF.

This clone was picked up many times. The CDR3 goes on 3 residues after the read ends, and that part is filled in from the germline J gene. The gene calls are TRBV6-2 or TRBV6-3 and TRBJ1-1; D unresolved. Trimming removed 0 bases at V and 2 bases at J, with 13 bases between. In germline, CDR1 is MNHEY, CDR2 SVGEGT. This CDR3 comprises 16 residues. CDR3 DNA (partial): TGTGCCAGCAGTTACTCGAGAGGGCCTCATAACACTGAA. This encodes CASSYSRGPHNTE. The whole CDR3 sequence reads CASSYSRGPHNTEAFF.

The sample holds many counts of this clone. The read gets to within 3 residues of the CDR3 end, and the germline J gene fills in the rest. The chain links TRBV7-2 to TRBJ1-2; D uncertain. The CDR3 consists of 13 residues. Germline V gene sequence: CDR1 SGHTA, CDR2 FQGNSA. Incomplete CDR3 DNA: TGTGCCAGCAGCAGTCGCGGGCTGGGGGGC. It translates to CASSSRGLGG. The complete CDR3 reads CASSSRGLGGYTF.

A remark on this clone: The read terminates 3 residues ahead of where the CDR3 ends, so the germline J gene completes it. J is TRBJ2-4 and V is TRBV18, with 10 bases lining up with TRBD1. CDR1 is KGHSH and CDR2 is LQKENI in the germline V gene. CDR3 length: 14 residues. CDR3 sequence reads: CASSPSGTGEGQYF. CDR3 bases read: TGTGCCAGCTCACCATCCGGGACAGGGGAAGGT. Full variable domain (remainder filled in from reference TRBV18 and TRBJ2-4): NAGVMQNPRHLVRRRGQEARLRCSPMKGHSHVYWYRQLPEEGLKFMVYLQKENIIDESGMPKERFSAEFPKEGPSILRIQQVVRGDSAAYFCASSPSGTGEGQYFGAGTRLSVL.

This clone has ten or more counts. From the germline J gene comes the end of the CDR3, since the read stops 3 residues before it. This chain joins TRBV14 and TRBJ2-7, with D perhaps TRBD1 (6 bases). CDR1 is SGHDN and CDR2 is FVKESK in the germline V gene. The germline V and J ends were trimmed by 1 base and 6 bases, with 16 bases remaining between them. CDR3 length equals 15 residues. CDR3: CASSQARGRGGEQYF. The part of the CDR3 DNA that was read is TGTGCCAGCAGCCAAGCTCGAGGCAGGGGTGGCGAG. Combining the CDR3 with reference TRBV14 and TRBJ2-7 gives the whole variable domain EAGVTQFPSHSVIEKGQTVTLRCDPISGHDNLYWYRRVMGKEIKFLLHFVKESKQDESGMPNNRFLAERTGGTYSTLKVQPAELEDSGVYFCASSQARGRGGEQYFGPGTRLTVT.

Turning to this clone: This may come from a read error, since a much larger clone is one base off. Read sequence stops 3 residues before the CDR3 end, and the germline J gene provides the missing end. The V call is TRBV7-9, the J call TRBJ2-3; no reliable D call. Per germline, CDR1 SEHNR and CDR2 FQNEAQ (reference sequence). This CDR3 spans 11 amino acids. The V gene lost 5 bases and the J gene lost 2 bases, with 2 bases spanning the gap. The covered CDR3 bases are TGTGCCAGCAGCCACACAGATACG. Amino acid sequence: CASSHTDT. The whole CDR3 protein is CASSHTDTQYF.

This clone came up a few times. Read sequence stops 3 residues before the CDR3 end, and the germline J gene provides the missing end. The chain joins TRBV5-1 to TRBJ2-7, with D possibly being TRBD2 (5 bases). This CDR3 is built from 12 residues. Germline V gene lookup returns CDR1 SGHRS and CDR2 YFSETQ. V lost 2 bases and J 6 bases, leaving 9 bases between the germline ends. The chain's CDR3 is CASSFEGPEQYF. The sequenced part of the CDR3 DNA is TGCGCCAGCAGCTTTGAGGGTCCCGAG.

The table lists this clone with many counts. With the read ending 3 residues before the CDR3 end, the germline J gene is used to fill in that end. The chain links TRBV6-2 or TRBV6-3 to TRBJ1-2; D remains ambiguous. CDR1 is MNHEY, CDR2 SVGEGT, per germline. The CDR3 has 13 amino acids. The CDR3 sequence is CASSTLTRTGYTF. The CDR3 bases that were read are TGTGCCAGCAGCACCTTGACACGAACGGGC.